The subject of this entry is one T cell receptor (beta chain). The data stem from a study of somatic mutations in cytotoxic T cells in rheumatoid arthritis. Germline V gives CDR1 SGHTA, CDR2 FQGNSA. The CDR3 runs to 16 residues. V lost 2 bases and J 3 bases, leaving 16 bases between the germline ends. Produced via immunoSEQ multiplex PCR; TCRdb's table is partial and in-frame only. Of about 29,000 clones in the sample, more than 85% were seen once. Sequencing was carried out using CD8+ T cells sorted from blood. The source is an adult with rheumatoid arthritis. This chain connects TRBV7-2 to TRBJ1-2; TRBD1 is a possible D gene (6 bases). The CDR3 region is CASSLSWGAQDYGYTF. CDR3 DNA: TGTGCCAGCAGCTTATCGTGGGGGGCTCAGGACTATGGCTACACCTTC.